This TCR beta chain was captured in a study of CXCR3 chemokines and chemotherapy response in bladder cancer. The CDR3 length is 15 residues. Germline CDR1 reads MNHEY; CDR2 reads SVGEGT. Trimming removed 6 bases from V and 1 base from J; junction bases left unmatched: 4. TCRdb called the PCR reads again in MiXCR, with one record for every CDR3 protein. The sample lists about 13,000 distinct CDR3 sequences; approximately 13% were seen once. This clonotype qualifies as medium-sized. This material was collected from a patient whose treatment included neoadjuvant chemotherapy. This chain uses TRBV6-2 or TRBV6-3 with TRBJ1-2; the match to TRBD1 covers 11 bases. This clonotype originated in a human donor with bladder cancer that did not respond to neoadjuvant chemotherapy. In DNA, the CDR3 is TGTGCCAGCAGAACCGGGACAGGGGGTAACTATGGCTACACCTTC. Translating it yields CASRTGTGGNYGYTF.